The T cell receptor (beta chain) under discussion was sequenced for a study of blood T cells in healthy people across ages. Comments on this clonotype: The antigen is unknown.

The study, taken as a whole, reports: Versus aged donors, long-lived donors had higher diversity and more naive CD4+ cells. The unknown donor CMV status may have confounded expanded clonotype changes.

Donors were healthy Caucasian individuals from Russia aged about 6 to 100. Through a sample-barcoded 5' primer and a J-beta primer mix, a second PCR was run for roughly 6 to 12 cycles. TCRdb re-called the 5' RACE reads through MiXCR, storing one row per CDR3 protein. The sample lists roughly 1.4 million distinct CDR3 sequences; almost 60% were seen once. The CDR3 contains 13 residues. CDR1 and CDR2 (germline): MGHDK, SYGVNS. V was trimmed by 5 bases and J by 11 bases, leaving 18 bases between them. The chain is built from TRBV25-1 and TRBJ2-5, with D perhaps matching TRBD1 (6 bases). The sequencing input was blood. This clonotype was obtained from a man younger than 35 in good health. CDR3 residues: CASSQTTRDMQYF. The CDR3 DNA is TGTGCCAGCAGTCAAACCACTAGGGACATGCAGTACTTC.